These 7 T cell receptor beta chains were sequenced from one sample in a study of shared clonotypes between healthy human individuals. Libraries were prepared by immunoSEQ multiplex PCR; TCRdb keeps only in-frame clonotypes and omits some of them. In the table there are nearly 1,000,000 clones, less than 85% of which are singletons. Sequenced: memory CD4+ T cells sorted from blood. Subset meaning: CD45RA-negative fraction. These receptors were obtained from a man between 18 and 29 years old in good health.

The sample holds many counts of this clone. The rearrangement joins TRBV11-2 to TRBJ2-3; TRBD2 matches 11 bases. The CDR3 runs to 14 residues. The V and J ends lost 5 bases and 6 bases, in that order; junction bases with no gene match: 4. In germline, CDR1 is SGHAT, CDR2 FQNNGV. The CDR3 sequence: CASSTRLAGDTQYF. In nucleotides, the CDR3 is TGTGCCAGCAGCACTCGACTAGCGGGGGATACGCAGTATTTT.

This rearrangement joins TRBV19 to TRBJ1-4, with D perhaps TRBD1 (5 bases). The CDR3 covers 16 residues. V gave up 3 bases and J gave up 4 bases, with 15 bases separating them. Per germline, CDR1 LNHDA and CDR2 SQIVND (reference sequence). In DNA form, the CDR3 reads TGTGCCAGTAGTATGCAACAGGATGTCGGTAATGAAAAACTGTTTTTT. This encodes CASSMQQDVGNEKLFF.

The rearrangement links TRBV7-9 to TRBJ2-7; 9 bases are shared with TRBD2. Trimming cost V 0 bases and J 3 bases; bases outside gene matches: 6. The CDR3 loop spans 16 amino acids. Germline CDR1 reads SEHNR; CDR2 reads FQNEAQ (reference sequence). The CDR3 protein is CASSLAIAGADYEQYF. CDR3 sequence (DNA): TGTGCCAGCAGCTTAGCAATAGCGGGGGCCGACTACGAGCAGTACTTC.

This clone has just one count. The chain joins TRBV27 to TRBJ1-2; tentative D call: TRBD1 (6 bases). CDR3 length equals 16 residues. With 4 bases removed from V and 3 bases from J, the gap between germline ends came to 18 bases. Germline V lookup: CDR1 MNHEY, CDR2 SMNVEV (reference sequence). CDR3 nucleotides: TGTGCCAGCAGTTCGACTGGCGGGGGGCCTTACTATGGCTACACCTTC. Encoded protein: CASSSTGGGPYYGYTF.

The sample holds one count of this clone. This sequence joins TRBV21-1 and TRBJ2-1; the table's D call TRBD2 went unverified against the DNA. TRBV21-1 is termed a pseudogene. There are 15 residues in the CDR3. The CDR3 reads CASYRRTSGKNEQFF. The DNA for the CDR3 is TGTGCCAGCTATAGAAGGACTAGCGGGAAGAATGAGCAGTTCTTC.

This rearrangement joins TRBV9 to TRBJ2-7; 7 bases map to TRBD2. Per germline, CDR1 SGDLS and CDR2 YYNGEE. The V segment lost 4 bases and the J segment 4 bases; nucleotides outside the gene matches: 8. The CDR3 extends over 14 amino acids. CDR3 in DNA: TGTGCCAGCAGCCCCAGGAGGGAGGGATACGAGCAGTACTTC. This sequence encodes CASSPRREGYEQYF.

Points on this clone: At one of its ends the junction is not consistent with the germline gene, which may arise from a read error. The chain couples TRBV5-1 to TRBJ1-1, with 10 bases aligning to TRBD1. The germline gives CDR1 SGHRS, CDR2 YFSETQ. The CDR3 has 16 residues. The CDR3 reads CASSLGQGAGNAEAFF. The CDR3 DNA reads TGCGCCAGCAGCTTGGGACAGGGGGCCGGGAACGCTGAAGCTTTCTTT. Full variable domain (outside the CDR3, taken from reference TRBV5-1 and TRBJ1-1): KAGVTQTPRYLIKTRGQQVTLSCSPISGHRSVSWYQQTPGQGLQFLFEYFSETQRNKGNFPGRFSGRQFSNSRSEMNVSTLELGDSALYLCASSLGQGAGNAEAFFGQGTRLTVV.